One and the same sample provided the 28 T cell receptor beta chains below, sequenced in a study of cytomegalovirus exposure and HLA in healthy donors listed by TCRdb under 2017. Library creation used the immunoSEQ multiplex PCR assay. The multiplex PCR relied on a mix of 60 forward primers for TCR Vbeta segments and 13 reverse primers for TCR Jbeta segments. Entries here come from immuneACCESS through TCRdb and include only in-frame sequences with V and J called. Some clones fail to appear in such tables; in the studies checked, an unresolved V gene covers under half of the shortfall, and the cause of the remainder is unknown. The sample table records just over 95,000 clones; over 70% of these occur just once. The leading ten clones occupy around 5% of the sample. Sequencing was carried out using PBMCs. All receptors derive from a woman aged 40 to 55 in good health and CMV-seronegative.

The V call is TRBV18, the J call TRBJ1-2; 7 bases line up with TRBD1. The CDR3 consists of 16 residues. Germline values: CDR1 KGHSH, CDR2 LQKENI. The V segment lost 3 bases and the J segment 5 bases; nucleotides outside the gene matches: 12. CDR3 in DNA: TGTGCCAGCTCACCTAGGACAGGAGCGGATGAATATGGCTACACCTTC. Translation gives CASSPRTGADEYGYTF.

This clone was observed a single time. The CDR3: CASSPGSFYGYTF. The DNA for the CDR3 is TGTGCCAGCAGCCCAGGATCTTTCTATGGCTACACCTTC. V gene TRBV5-6 combines with J gene TRBJ1-2; D is unclear. The germline gives CDR1 SGHDT, CDR2 YYEEEE. CDR3 length: 13 residues. V was trimmed by 4 bases and J by 4 bases, leaving 11 bases between them.

The chain recombines TRBV7-9 with TRBJ2-1; D is perhaps TRBD1 (5 bases). Germline CDR1 is SEHNR and CDR2 is FQNEAQ (reference sequence). V lost 4 bases and J lost 6, with 19 bases in between. The CDR3 length is 16 residues. CDR3 amino acids: CASSSRLGRRINEQFF. CDR3 nucleotide sequence: TGTGCCAGCAGCTCTCGTCTGGGGCGTCGTATCAATGAGCAGTTCTTC.

This CDR3 is CASKEGAGMNTEAFF. In DNA, the CDR3 is TGTGCCAGCAAGGAGGGCGCGGGAATGAACACTGAAGCTTTCTTT. The rearrangement links TRBV6-5 to TRBJ1-1, with unresolved D. Trimming cost V 7 bases and J 0 bases, with 15 bases left between them. CDR3 length equals 15 residues. Germline assignment: CDR1 MNHEY and CDR2 SVGAGI.

The chain couples TRBV19 to TRBJ1-1; D is perhaps TRBD1 (6 bases). V gave up 3 bases and J gave up 2 bases, with 10 bases separating them. This CDR3 is 14 amino acids long. Germline V gene sequence: CDR1 LNHDA, CDR2 SQIVND (reference sequence). CDR3 sequence (DNA): TGTGCCAGTAGTATCTTACAGGGAAACACTGAAGCTTTCTTT. It is translated as CASSILQGNTEAFF.

The chain has TRBV5-4 and TRBJ2-1; the match to TRBD1 covers 7 bases. Germline-derived CDR1 and CDR2 are SGHNT and YYREEE (reference sequence). This CDR3 contains 13 residues. Germline trimming cut 4 bases from V and 8 bases from J; bases unmatched to any gene: 6. CDR3 in amino acids: CASSRGTGDEQFF. CDR3 bases: TGTGCCAGCAGCCGAGGCACAGGGGATGAGCAGTTCTTC.

This clone was detected only a few times. The chain is built from TRBV6-6 and TRBJ1-5; 11 nucleotides agree with TRBD1. Per germline, CDR1 MNHNY and CDR2 SVGAGI (reference sequence). The J segment lost 5 bases and the V segment lost 5 bases, leaving 8 bases of the junction unmatched. The CDR3 has 16 residues. DNA for the CDR3: TGTGCCAGCAGTACGACGAGGACAGGGGGCTATCAGCCCCAGCATTTT. Translated, it gives CASSTTRTGGYQPQHF.

The chain couples TRBV7-9 to TRBJ2-1; D perhaps matches TRBD1 (6 bases). V lost 5 bases and J 8 bases, leaving 19 bases between the germline ends. Germline-derived CDR1 and CDR2 are SEHNR and FQNEAQ (reference sequence). CDR3 length: 15 amino acids. CDR3 loop: CASSDYRETHDEQFF. Written as DNA, the CDR3 is TGTGCCAGCAGCGACTACAGGGAAACGCACGATGAGCAGTTCTTC.

This chain uses TRBV5-1 with TRBJ1-1, with TRBD1 as a possible D gene (6 bases). The CDR3 contains 14 residues. V gave up 3 bases and J gave up 2 bases, with 11 bases separating them. CDR1 and CDR2 (germline): SGHRS, YFSETQ. CDR3 sequence reads: CASSWGLTNTEAFF. The CDR3 nucleotides are TGCGCCAGCAGCTGGGGGCTTACTAACACTGAAGCTTTCTTT.

This clone was picked up one time. The V and J genes are TRBV28 and TRBJ1-6; no definite D call. Germline V gene lookup returns CDR1 MDHEN and CDR2 SYDVKM. V was shortened by 5 bases and J by 7 bases, with 12 bases between the two germline ends. The CDR3 spans 14 residues. CDR3: CASSIPDGNSPLHF. The CDR3, as DNA: TGTGCCAGCAGTATTCCCGACGGGAATTCACCCCTCCACTTT.

The chain recombines TRBV27 with TRBJ2-7; TRBD2 aligns across 8 bases. V lost 6 bases and J lost 7; bases outside the gene matches: 11. This CDR3 comprises 14 residues. Germline assignment: CDR1 MNHEY and CDR2 SMNVEV (reference sequence). CDR3 protein: CASSPGLGGQEQYF. The CDR3 DNA is TGTGCCAGCAGCCCGGGACTAGGGGGTCAGGAGCAGTACTTC.

This chain uses TRBV4-3 with TRBJ1-2; D is unclear. V lost 4 bases and J 4 bases, leaving 19 bases between the germline ends. Per germline, CDR1 LGHNA and CDR2 YSLEER. This CDR3 has 16 residues. The CDR3 nucleotides read TGCGCCAGCAGCCCGACCTCTCAACCTCGGGGCTATGGCTACACCTTC. It codes for CASSPTSQPRGYGYTF.

In this sample, this clone turned up a few times. J is TRBJ1-2 and V is TRBV5-6, with D unclear. This CDR3 comprises 13 residues. V was trimmed by 3 bases and J by 8 bases, leaving 14 bases between them. Germline CDR1 reads SGHDT; CDR2 reads YYEEEE. The CDR3 protein is CASSSRLSGGYTF. In DNA, the CDR3 is TGTGCCAGCAGCTCTCGACTAAGCGGGGGCTACACCTTC.

This sequence joins TRBV7-2 and TRBJ2-1, with no clear D. The V end was cut by 2 bases, the J end by 6 bases, with 8 bases between. Looked up from germline, CDR1 is SGHTA and CDR2 is FQGNSA. The CDR3 has 13 residues. This CDR3 is CASSLWASNEQFF. For the CDR3, the DNA is TGTGCCAGCAGCTTATGGGCCAGCAATGAGCAGTTCTTC.

The rearrangement uses TRBV29-1 and TRBJ2-2; 8 bases map to TRBD1. The germline CDR1 and CDR2 sequences are SQVTM and ANQGSEA. The CDR3 length is 14 residues. V lost 6 bases, J lost 4 bases, and 7 bases stayed unmatched. CDR3 DNA sequence: TGCAGCGTGACCTGGACAGGGTCCACCGGGGAGCTGTTTTTT. Its translation is CSVTWTGSTGELFF.

This sequence joins TRBV29-1 and TRBJ1-2; possibly TRBD1 for D (5 bases). The CDR3 spans 17 residues. The germline V and J ends were trimmed by 6 bases and 1 base, with 24 bases remaining between them. From germline, CDR1 is SQVTM and CDR2 ANQGSEA. The CDR3 DNA is TGCAGCGTCGGGGTATGGGCGGGGACGGGGGTTAACTATGGCTACACCTTC. As protein: CSVGVWAGTGVNYGYTF.

This clone appeared a single time. The CDR3 bases are TGCAGCGTTTCTAGCGGCACGCCAGATACGCAGTATTTT. As protein: CSVSSGTPDTQYF. This rearrangement joins TRBV29-1 to TRBJ2-3; 7 bases agree with TRBD2. J lost 4 bases, V lost 5 bases, and 6 bases had no gene match. The CDR3 totals 13 residues. The germline V gene encodes CDR1 SQVTM and CDR2 ANQGSEA.

This clone appeared a single time. The V gene is TRBV19, the J gene TRBJ2-7; D call uncertain. The CDR3 has 12 amino acids. CDR1 is LNHDA and CDR2 is SQIVND in the germline V gene (reference sequence). V lost 6 bases and J lost 4, with 10 bases in between. The chain's CDR3 is CASSSQDYEQYF. The DNA of the CDR3 is TGTGCCAGTAGCAGTCAAGATTACGAGCAGTACTTC. Combining the CDR3 with reference TRBV19 and TRBJ2-7 gives the whole variable domain DGGITQSPKYLFRKEGQNVTLSCEQNLNHDAMYWYRQDPGQGLRLIYYSQIVNDFQKGDIAEGYSVSREKKESFPLTVTSAQKNPTAFYLCASSSQDYEQYFGPGTRLTVT.

This sequence joins TRBV15 and TRBJ1-5; 9 bases line up with TRBD1. The CDR3 has 16 amino acids. Trimming removed 1 base from V and 5 bases from J; junction bases left unmatched: 6. Germline CDR1 and CDR2: LNHNV and YYDKDF (reference sequence). As DNA, the CDR3 is TGTGCCACCAGCAGAGGCCGGGACAGGGAAGATCAGCCCCAGCATTTT. It codes for CATSRGRDREDQPQHF.

About this clone: Likely a read error: the CDR3 ends without its conserved phenylalanine or tryptophan. The limits of the CDR3 on the DNA are not certain, so only TCRdb's listed CDR3 is given. The chain has TRBV10-1 and TRBJ1-2; the table's D call, TRBD1, was not checked against the DNA. Germline V gene data show CDR1 as WNHNN and CDR2 as SYGVQD (reference sequence). The CDR3 is 13 residues long, counting both termini. The CDR3 here is CASSDDRMYGYTV.

The chain carries TRBV11-1 and TRBJ1-6; D might be TRBD1 (5 bases). The length of the CDR3 is 15 residues. Trimming stripped 2 bases from V and 7 bases from J, with 12 bases between. The germline V gene has CDR1 SGHAT and CDR2 FQDESV (reference sequence). CDR3 nucleotide sequence: TGTGCCAGCAGCTTATCTGGGGCTATCAATTCACCCCTCCACTTT. Translating gives CASSLSGAINSPLHF.

The genes are TRBV5-1 and TRBJ2-3; 11 nucleotides agree with TRBD1. After removal of 2 bases from V and 3 bases from J, the junction contained 5 bases not matched to a gene. The V gene's germline CDR1 is SGHRS and CDR2 YFSETQ. This CDR3 is built from 16 residues. The CDR3 region is CASSFGQGAYTDTQYF. DNA of the CDR3: TGCGCCAGCAGCTTCGGACAGGGGGCCTATACAGATACGCAGTATTTT.

The CDR3 DNA reads as TGTGCCAGCAGTTACTCAGGACAGGTCAATTCACCCCTCCACTTT. This gives the protein CASSYSGQVNSPLHF. The chain combines TRBV6-5 with TRBJ1-6; TRBD1 agrees at 7 bases. V was pared by 0 bases and J by 7 bases, with 3 bases of the junction left unmatched. The CDR3 runs to 15 residues. Germline V gene lookup returns CDR1 MNHEY and CDR2 SVGAGI.

The chain is built from TRBV27 and TRBJ1-2; 10 nucleotides match TRBD1. The CDR3 runs 13 residues. Germline V lookup: CDR1 MNHEY, CDR2 SMNVEV (reference sequence). J lost 11 bases, V lost 4 bases, and 7 bases had no gene match. The DNA of the CDR3 is TGTGCCAGCAGTTGGAGGGGACAGGGGCAATACACCTTC. Amino acids: CASSWRGQGQYTF.

DNA of the CDR3: TGTGCCAGCAGCCCTTTCCCCGAGCAGTACTTC. As protein: CASSPFPEQYF. The chain uses TRBV7-9 and TRBJ2-7; D not certain. Trimming removed 5 bases from V and 6 bases from J, with 8 bases in between. Germline CDR1 and CDR2: SEHNR and FQNEAQ (reference sequence). The CDR3 is 11 residues long.

This sequence joins TRBV9 and TRBJ2-3; D remains unclear. CDR3 length: 11 residues. V dropped 4 bases and J dropped 3 bases, with 3 bases sitting between them. CDR1 SGDLS and CDR2 YYNGEE come from the germline V gene. The DNA of the CDR3 is TGTGCCAGCAGCCTTACAGATACGCAGTATTTT. Translation: CASSLTDTQYF.

The chain joins TRBV27 to TRBJ1-4; a possible D gene is TRBD1 (5 bases). Germline lookup yields CDR1 MNHEY and CDR2 SMNVEV (reference sequence). This CDR3 spans 16 amino acids. Trimming removed 4 bases at V and 5 bases at J, with 17 bases between. The CDR3 region is CASSSRKTGENEKLFF. The DNA for the CDR3 is TGTGCCAGCAGTTCCAGGAAAACAGGAGAGAATGAAAAACTGTTTTTT. Combining the CDR3 with reference TRBV27 and TRBJ1-4 gives the whole variable domain EAQVTQNPRYLITVTGKKLTVTCSQNMNHEYMSWYRQDPGLGLRQIYYSMNVEVTDKGDVPEGYKVSRKEKRNFPLILESPSPNQTSLYFCASSSRKTGENEKLFFGSGTQLSVL.

The chain carries TRBV4-1 and TRBJ1-1; D not resolved. This CDR3 is 15 amino acids long. Germline-derived CDR1 and CDR2 are MGHRA and YSYEKL. The V and J ends lost 1 base and 5 bases respectively, with 14 bases between them. CDR3 residues: CASSQVGLSVTEAFF. DNA for the CDR3: TGCGCCAGCAGCCAAGTCGGACTATCAGTGACTGAAGCTTTCTTT.